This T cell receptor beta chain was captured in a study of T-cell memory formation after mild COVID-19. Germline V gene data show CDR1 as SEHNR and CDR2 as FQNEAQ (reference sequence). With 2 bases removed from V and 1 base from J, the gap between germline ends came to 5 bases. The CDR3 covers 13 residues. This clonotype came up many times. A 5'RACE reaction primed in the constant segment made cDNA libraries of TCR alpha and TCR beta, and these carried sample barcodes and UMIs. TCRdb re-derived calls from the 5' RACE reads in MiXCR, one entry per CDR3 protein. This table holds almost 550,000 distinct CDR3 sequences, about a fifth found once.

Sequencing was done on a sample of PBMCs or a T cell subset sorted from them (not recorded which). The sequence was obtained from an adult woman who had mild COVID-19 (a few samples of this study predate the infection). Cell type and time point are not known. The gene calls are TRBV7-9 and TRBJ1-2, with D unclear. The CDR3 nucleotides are TGTGCCAGCAGCTTAAGGGTTAACTATGGCTACACCTTC. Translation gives CASSLRVNYGYTF. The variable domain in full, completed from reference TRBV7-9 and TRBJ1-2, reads DTGVSQNPRHKITKRGQNVTFRCDPISEHNRLYWYRQTLGQGPEFLTYFQNEAQLEKSRLLSDRFSAERPKGSFSTLEIQRTEQGDSAMYLCASSLRVNYGYTFGSGTRLTVV.